This T cell receptor beta chain was sequenced for a study of PD-1 blockade in classical Hodgkin lymphoma. Some clones are missing from TCRdb's copy, which holds only in-frame ones; the method was immunoSEQ multiplex PCR. This table has about 37,000 clones, 76% appearing once. This clone was counted between two and nine times. Every patient relapsed after autologous stem cell transplantation, and brentuximab vedotin exposure varied. The sample was peripheral blood mononuclear cells (PBMCs), taken before the second cycle of nivolumab. This receptor was taken from a human donor with classical Hodgkin lymphoma.

CDR3 nucleotide sequence: TGTGCCAGCAGCTCCAGGGGGCCGGGAGAGACCCAGTACTTC. Amino acid sequence: CASSSRGPGETQYF. V usage is TRBV7-8 and J usage is TRBJ2-5; 8 nucleotides align to TRBD1. After removal of 4 bases from V and 4 bases from J, the junction contained 5 bases not matched to a gene. Germline loops: CDR1 SGHVS, CDR2 FQNEAQ. This CDR3 is built from 14 residues.